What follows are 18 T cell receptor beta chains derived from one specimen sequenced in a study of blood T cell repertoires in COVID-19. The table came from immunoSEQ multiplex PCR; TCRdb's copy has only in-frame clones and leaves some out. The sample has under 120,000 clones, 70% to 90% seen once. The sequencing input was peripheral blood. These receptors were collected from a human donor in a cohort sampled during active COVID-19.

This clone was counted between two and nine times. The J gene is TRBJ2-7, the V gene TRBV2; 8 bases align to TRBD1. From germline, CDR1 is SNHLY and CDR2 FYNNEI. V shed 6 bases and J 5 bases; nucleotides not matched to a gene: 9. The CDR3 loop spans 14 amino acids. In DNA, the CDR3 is TGTGCCAGCAGACTCGGACAGGGTCGGAACGAGCAGTACTTC. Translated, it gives CASRLGQGRNEQYF.

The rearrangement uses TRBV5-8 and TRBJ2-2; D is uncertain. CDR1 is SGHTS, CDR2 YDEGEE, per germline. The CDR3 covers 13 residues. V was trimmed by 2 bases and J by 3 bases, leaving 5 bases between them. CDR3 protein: CASSFSYTGELFF. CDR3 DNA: TGTGCCAGCAGCTTTTCCTACACCGGGGAGCTGTTTTTT. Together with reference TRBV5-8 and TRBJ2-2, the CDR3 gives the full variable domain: EAGVTQSPTHLIKTRGQQATLRCSPISGHTSVYWYQQALGLGLQFLLWYDEGEERNRGNFPPRFSGRQFPNYSSELNVNALELEDSALYLCASSFSYTGELFFGEGSRLTVL.

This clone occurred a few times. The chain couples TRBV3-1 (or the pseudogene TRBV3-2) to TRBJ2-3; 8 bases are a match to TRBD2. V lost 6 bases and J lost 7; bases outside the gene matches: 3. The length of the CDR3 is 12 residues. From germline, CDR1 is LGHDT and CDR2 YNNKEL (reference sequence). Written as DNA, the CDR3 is TGTGCCAGCAGTCTTAGCGGGAATACGCAGTATTTT. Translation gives CASSLSGNTQYF.

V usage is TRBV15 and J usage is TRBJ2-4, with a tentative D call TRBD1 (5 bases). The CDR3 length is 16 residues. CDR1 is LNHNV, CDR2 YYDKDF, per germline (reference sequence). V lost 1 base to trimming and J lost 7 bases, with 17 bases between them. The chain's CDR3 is CATSRVGAQNRNIQYF. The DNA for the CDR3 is TGTGCCACCAGCAGAGTAGGGGCCCAGAATAGGAACATTCAGTACTTC. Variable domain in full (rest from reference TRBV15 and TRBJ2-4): DAMVIQNPRYQVTQFGKPVTLSCSQTLNHNVMYWYQQKSSQAPKLLFHYYDKDFNNEADTPDNFQSRRPNTSFCFLDIRSPGLGDTAMYLCATSRVGAQNRNIQYFGAGTRLSVL.

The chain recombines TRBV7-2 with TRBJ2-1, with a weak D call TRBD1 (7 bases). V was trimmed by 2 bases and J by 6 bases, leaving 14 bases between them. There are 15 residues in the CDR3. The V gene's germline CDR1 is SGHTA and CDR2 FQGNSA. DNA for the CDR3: TGTGCCAGCAGCTTATCCCGACAGGGAGGCAATGAGCAGTTCTTC. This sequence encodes CASSLSRQGGNEQFF.

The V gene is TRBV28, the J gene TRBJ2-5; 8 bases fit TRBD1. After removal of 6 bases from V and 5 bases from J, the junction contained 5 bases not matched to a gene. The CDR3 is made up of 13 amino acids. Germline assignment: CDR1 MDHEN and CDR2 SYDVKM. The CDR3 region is CASSRTGMETQYF. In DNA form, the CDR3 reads TGTGCCAGCAGCCGGACAGGGATGGAGACCCAGTACTTC.

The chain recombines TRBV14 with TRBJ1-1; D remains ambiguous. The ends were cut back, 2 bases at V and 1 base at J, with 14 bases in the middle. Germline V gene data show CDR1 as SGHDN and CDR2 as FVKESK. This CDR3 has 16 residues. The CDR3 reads CASSQRTGPGNTEAFF. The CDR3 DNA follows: TGTGCCAGCAGCCAACGAACGGGTCCGGGGAACACTGAAGCTTTCTTT. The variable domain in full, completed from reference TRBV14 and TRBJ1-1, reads EAGVTQFPSHSVIEKGQTVTLRCDPISGHDNLYWYRRVMGKEIKFLLHFVKESKQDESGMPNNRFLAERTGGTYSTLKVQPAELEDSGVYFCASSQRTGPGNTEAFFGQGTRLTVV.

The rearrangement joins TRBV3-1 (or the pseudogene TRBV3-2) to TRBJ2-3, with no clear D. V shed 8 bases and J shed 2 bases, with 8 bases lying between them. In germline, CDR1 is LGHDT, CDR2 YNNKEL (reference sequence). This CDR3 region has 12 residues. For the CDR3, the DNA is TGTGCCAGCCGGGTGGACACAGATACGCAGTATTTT. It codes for CASRVDTDTQYF.

Here the CDR3 DNA reads TGTGCCAGCAGCCCGGGACAGGAGAATTCACCCCTCCACTTT. The encoded protein is CASSPGQENSPLHF. The V and J genes are TRBV7-9 and TRBJ1-6; 8 bases align to TRBD1. CDR1 SEHNR and CDR2 FQNEAQ come from the germline V gene (reference sequence). This CDR3 is 14 amino acids long. V trimming: 5 bases; J trimming: 7 bases; junction bases outside the gene matches: 4.

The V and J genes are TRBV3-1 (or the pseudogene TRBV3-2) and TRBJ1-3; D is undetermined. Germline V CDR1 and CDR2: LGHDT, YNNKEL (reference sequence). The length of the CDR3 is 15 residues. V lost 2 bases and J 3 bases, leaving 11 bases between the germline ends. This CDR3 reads CASSQNTRYGNTIYF. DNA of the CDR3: TGTGCCAGCAGCCAAAATACTCGGTATGGAAACACCATATATTTT.

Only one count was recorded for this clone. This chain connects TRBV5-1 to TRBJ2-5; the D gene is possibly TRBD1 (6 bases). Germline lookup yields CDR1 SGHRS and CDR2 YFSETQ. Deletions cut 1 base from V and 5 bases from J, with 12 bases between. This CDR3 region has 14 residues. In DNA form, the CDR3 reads TGCGCCAGCAGCTTGTTAGGGGGACGGGAGACCCAGTACTTC. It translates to CASSLLGGRETQYF.

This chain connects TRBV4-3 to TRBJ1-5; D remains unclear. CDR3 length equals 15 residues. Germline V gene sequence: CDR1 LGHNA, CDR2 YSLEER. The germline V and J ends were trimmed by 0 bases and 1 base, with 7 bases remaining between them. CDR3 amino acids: CASSQDHSSNQPQHF. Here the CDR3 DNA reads TGCGCCAGCAGCCAAGATCACTCGAGCAATCAGCCCCAGCATTTT.

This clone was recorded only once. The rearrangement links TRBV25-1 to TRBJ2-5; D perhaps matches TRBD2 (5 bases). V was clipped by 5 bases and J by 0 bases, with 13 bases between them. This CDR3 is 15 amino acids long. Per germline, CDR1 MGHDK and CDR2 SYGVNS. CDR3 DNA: TGTGCCAGCAGTACCCTTAGCGAGTACCAAGAGACCCAGTACTTC. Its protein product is CASSTLSEYQETQYF. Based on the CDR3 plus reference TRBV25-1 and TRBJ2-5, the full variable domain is EADIYQTPRYLVIGTGKKITLECSQTMGHDKMYWYQQDPGMELHLIHYSYGVNSTEKGDLSSESTVSRIRTEHFPLTLESARPSHTSQYLCASSTLSEYQETQYFGPGTRLLVL.

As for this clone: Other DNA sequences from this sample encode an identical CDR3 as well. CDR3 protein: CASSLEREGEQYF. The CDR3 DNA reads as TGTGCCAGCAGCTTAGAGCGGGAGGGCGAGCAGTACTTC. The chain uses TRBV7-2 and TRBJ2-7; 10 bases match TRBD2. The CDR3 extends over 13 amino acids. With 1 base clipped from V and 6 bases from J, the junction kept 0 bases outside the gene matches. Germline V lookup: CDR1 SGHTA, CDR2 FQGNSA. The whole variable domain, remainder taken from reference TRBV7-2 and TRBJ2-7, is GAGVSQSPSNKVTEKGKDVELRCDPISGHTALYWYRQSLGQGLEFLIYFQGNSAPDKSGLPSDRFSAERTGGSVSTLTIQRTQQEDSAVYLCASSLEREGEQYFGPGTRLTVT.

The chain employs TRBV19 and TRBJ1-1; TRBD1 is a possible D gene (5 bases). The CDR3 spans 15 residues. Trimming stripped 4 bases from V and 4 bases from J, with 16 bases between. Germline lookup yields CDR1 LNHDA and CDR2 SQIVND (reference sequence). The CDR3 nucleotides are TGTGCCAGTAGTACCCTTGGGGTAGGGGCCACTGAAGCTTTCTTT. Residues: CASSTLGVGATEAFF.

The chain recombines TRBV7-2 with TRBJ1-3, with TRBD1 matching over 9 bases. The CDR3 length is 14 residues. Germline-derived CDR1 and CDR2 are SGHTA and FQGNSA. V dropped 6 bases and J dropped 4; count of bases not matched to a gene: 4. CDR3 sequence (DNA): TGTGCCAGCAGTTCACAGGGGGCAGGAAACACCATATATTTT. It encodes CASSSQGAGNTIYF.

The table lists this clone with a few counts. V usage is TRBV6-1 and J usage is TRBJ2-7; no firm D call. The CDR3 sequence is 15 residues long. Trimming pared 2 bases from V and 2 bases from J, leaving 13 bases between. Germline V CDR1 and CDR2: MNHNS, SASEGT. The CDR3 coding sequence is TGTGCCAGCAGTGAAATCGGCGGAGCTCCCTACGAGCAGTACTTC. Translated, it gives CASSEIGGAPYEQYF.

The CDR3 nucleotides are TGTGCCAGCAGCCCCCAGCGGGGAACCTACAATGAGCAGTTCTTC. Translated: CASSPQRGTYNEQFF. V usage is TRBV11-2 and J usage is TRBJ2-1; 7 bases are shared with TRBD2. With V trimmed by 5 bases and J by 2 bases, 6 bases remained unmatched. Germline-derived CDR1 and CDR2 are SGHAT and FQNNGV. The CDR3 covers 15 residues.